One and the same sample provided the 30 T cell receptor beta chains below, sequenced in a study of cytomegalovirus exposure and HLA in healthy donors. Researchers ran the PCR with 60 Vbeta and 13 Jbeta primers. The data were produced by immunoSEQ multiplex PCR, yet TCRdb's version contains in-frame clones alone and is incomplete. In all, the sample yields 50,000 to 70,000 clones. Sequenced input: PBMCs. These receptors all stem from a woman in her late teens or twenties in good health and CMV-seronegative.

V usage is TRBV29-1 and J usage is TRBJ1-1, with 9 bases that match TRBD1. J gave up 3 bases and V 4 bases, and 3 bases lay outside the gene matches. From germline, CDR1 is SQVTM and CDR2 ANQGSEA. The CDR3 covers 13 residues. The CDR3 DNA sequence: TGCAGCGTTGTAACAGGGGGCGACACTGAAGCTTTCTTT. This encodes CSVVTGGDTEAFF.

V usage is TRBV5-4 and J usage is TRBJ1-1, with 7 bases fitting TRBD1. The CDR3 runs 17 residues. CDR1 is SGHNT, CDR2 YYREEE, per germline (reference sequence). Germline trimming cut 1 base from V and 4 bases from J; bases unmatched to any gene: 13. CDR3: CASSLRPVTGAGTEAFF. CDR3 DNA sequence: TGTGCCAGCAGCTTGCGCCCGGTTACAGGGGCAGGCACTGAAGCTTTCTTT. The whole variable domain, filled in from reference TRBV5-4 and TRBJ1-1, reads ETGVTQSPTHLIKTRGQQVTLRCSSQSGHNTVSWYQQALGQGPQFIFQYYREEENGRGNFPPRFSGLQFPNYSSELNVNALELDDSALYLCASSLRPVTGAGTEAFFGQGTRLTVV.

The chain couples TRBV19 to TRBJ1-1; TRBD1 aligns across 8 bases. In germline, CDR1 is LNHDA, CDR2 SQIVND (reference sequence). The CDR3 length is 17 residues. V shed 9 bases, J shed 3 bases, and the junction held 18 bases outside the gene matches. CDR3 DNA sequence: TGTGCCAGCTTCCCCGGACAGGGTGGGGAACTCCACACTGAAGCTTTCTTT. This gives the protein CASFPGQGGELHTEAFF.

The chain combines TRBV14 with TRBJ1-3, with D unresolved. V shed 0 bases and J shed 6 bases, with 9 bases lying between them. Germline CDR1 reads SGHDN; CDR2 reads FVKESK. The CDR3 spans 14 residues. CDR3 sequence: CASSQDLGPNTIYF. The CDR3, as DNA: TGTGCCAGCAGCCAAGATCTAGGCCCAAACACCATATATTTT.

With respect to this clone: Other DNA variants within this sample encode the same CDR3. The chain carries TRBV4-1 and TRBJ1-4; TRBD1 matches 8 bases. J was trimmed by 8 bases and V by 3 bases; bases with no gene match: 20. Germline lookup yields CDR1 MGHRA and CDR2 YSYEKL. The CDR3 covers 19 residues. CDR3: CASSHGQGQEESGEEKLFF. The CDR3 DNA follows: TGCGCCAGCAGCCATGGGCAGGGACAGGAGGAGTCGGGTGAAGAAAAACTGTTTTTT.

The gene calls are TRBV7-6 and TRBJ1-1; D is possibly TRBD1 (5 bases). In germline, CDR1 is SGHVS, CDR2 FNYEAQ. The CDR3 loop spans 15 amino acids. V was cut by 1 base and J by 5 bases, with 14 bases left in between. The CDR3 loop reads CASSLGKEGQTEAFF. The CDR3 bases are TGTGCCAGCAGCTTAGGGAAGGAGGGGCAAACTGAAGCTTTCTTT.

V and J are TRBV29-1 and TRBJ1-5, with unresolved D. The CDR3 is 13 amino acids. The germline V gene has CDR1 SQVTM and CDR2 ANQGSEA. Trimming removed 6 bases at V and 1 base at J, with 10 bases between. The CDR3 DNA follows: TGCAGCGTGCGGGAAGGGAGCAATCAGCCCCAGCATTTT. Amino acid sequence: CSVREGSNQPQHF.

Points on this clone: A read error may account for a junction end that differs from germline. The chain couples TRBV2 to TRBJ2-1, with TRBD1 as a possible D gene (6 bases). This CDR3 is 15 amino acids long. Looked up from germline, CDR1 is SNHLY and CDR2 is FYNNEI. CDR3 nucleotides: TGTGCCAGCAGTGCCGACAGGTACTCCGACAATGAGCAGTTCTTC. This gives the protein CASSADRYSDNEQFF.

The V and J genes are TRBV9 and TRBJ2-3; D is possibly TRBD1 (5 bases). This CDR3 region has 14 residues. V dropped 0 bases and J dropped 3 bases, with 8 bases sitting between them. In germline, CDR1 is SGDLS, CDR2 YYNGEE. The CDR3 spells CASSVAGLTDTQYF. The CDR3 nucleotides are TGTGCCAGCAGCGTAGCAGGGCTTACAGATACGCAGTATTTT.

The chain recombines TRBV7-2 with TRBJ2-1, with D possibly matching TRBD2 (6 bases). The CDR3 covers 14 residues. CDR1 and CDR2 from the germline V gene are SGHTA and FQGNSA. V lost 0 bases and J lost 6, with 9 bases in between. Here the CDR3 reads CASSLARGANEQFF. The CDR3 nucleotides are TGTGCCAGCAGCTTAGCGCGGGGTGCCAATGAGCAGTTCTTC.

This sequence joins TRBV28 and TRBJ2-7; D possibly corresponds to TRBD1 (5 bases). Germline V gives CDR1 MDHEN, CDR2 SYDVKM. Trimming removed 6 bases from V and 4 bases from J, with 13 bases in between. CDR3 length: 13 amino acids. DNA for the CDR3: TGTGCCAGCAGGACAGAACCGAGTTACGAGCAGTACTTC. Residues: CASRTEPSYEQYF.

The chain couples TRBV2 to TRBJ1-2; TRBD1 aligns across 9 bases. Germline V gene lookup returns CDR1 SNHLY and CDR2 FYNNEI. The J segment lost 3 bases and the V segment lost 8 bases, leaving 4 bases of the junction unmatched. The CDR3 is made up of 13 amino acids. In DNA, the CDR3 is TGTGCCAGCCTCTGGACAGGGGACTATGGCTACACCTTC. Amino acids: CASLWTGDYGYTF.

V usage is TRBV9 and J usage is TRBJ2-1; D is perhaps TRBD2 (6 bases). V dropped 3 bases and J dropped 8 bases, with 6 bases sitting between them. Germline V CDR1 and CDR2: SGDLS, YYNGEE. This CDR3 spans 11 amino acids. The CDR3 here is CASSGGDEQFF. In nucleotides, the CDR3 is TGTGCCAGCAGCGGGGGGGATGAGCAGTTCTTC.

CDR3 amino acids: CASSYRGSDSGNTIYF. The CDR3 bases are TGTGCCAGCAGTTACCGAGGGTCTGACTCTGGAAACACCATATATTTT. The J gene is TRBJ1-3, the V gene TRBV6-5; D gene unclear. The CDR3 totals 16 residues. Per germline, CDR1 MNHEY and CDR2 SVGAGI. V shed 2 bases and J shed 0 bases, with 11 bases lying between them.

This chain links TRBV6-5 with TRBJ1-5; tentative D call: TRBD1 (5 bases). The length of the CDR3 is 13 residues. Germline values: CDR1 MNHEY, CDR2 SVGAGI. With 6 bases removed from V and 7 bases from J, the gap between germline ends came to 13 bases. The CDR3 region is CASRSQGSQPQHF. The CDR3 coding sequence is TGTGCCAGCAGGTCGCAGGGTTCGCAGCCCCAGCATTTT.

CDR3 protein: CASSQRGSGGYEQYF. DNA of the CDR3: TGCGCCAGCAGCCAGCGTGGGAGCGGGGGGTACGAGCAGTACTTC. The gene calls are TRBV4-1 and TRBJ2-7; 9 bases are a match to TRBD2. The CDR3 is 15 residues long. The ends lost 3 bases at V and 4 bases at J; junction bases unmatched: 7. Germline CDR1 and CDR2: MGHRA and YSYEKL.

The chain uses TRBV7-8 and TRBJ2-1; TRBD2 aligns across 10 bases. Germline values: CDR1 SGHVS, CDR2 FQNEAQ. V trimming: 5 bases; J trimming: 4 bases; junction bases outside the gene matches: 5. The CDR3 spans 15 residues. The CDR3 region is CASSGGLAVYNEQFF. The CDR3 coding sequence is TGTGCCAGCAGCGGAGGACTAGCGGTTTACAATGAGCAGTTCTTC.

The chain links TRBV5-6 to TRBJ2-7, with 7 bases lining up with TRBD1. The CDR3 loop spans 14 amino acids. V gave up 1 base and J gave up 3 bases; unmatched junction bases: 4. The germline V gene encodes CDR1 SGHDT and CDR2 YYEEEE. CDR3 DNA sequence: TGTGCCAGCAGCTTGACCGGGACAGACTACGAGCAGTACTTC. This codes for CASSLTGTDYEQYF. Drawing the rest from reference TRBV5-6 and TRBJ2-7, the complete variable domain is DAGVTQSPTHLIKTRGQQVTLRCSPKSGHDTVSWYQQALGQGPQFIFQYYEEEERQRGNFPDRFSGHQFPNYSSELNVNALLLGDSALYLCASSLTGTDYEQYFGPGTRLTVT.

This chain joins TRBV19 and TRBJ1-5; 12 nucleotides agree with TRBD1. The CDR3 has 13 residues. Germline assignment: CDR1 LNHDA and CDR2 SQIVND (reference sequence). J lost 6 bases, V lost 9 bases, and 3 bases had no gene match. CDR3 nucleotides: TGTGCCAGCCGGGACAGGGGGCTTCAGCCCCAGCATTTT. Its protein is CASRDRGLQPQHF.

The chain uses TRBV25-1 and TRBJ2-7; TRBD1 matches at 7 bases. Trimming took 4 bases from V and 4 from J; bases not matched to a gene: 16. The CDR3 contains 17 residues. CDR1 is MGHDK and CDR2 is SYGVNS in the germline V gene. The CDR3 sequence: CASSVIVPGQLVYEQYF. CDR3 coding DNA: TGTGCCAGCAGTGTAATCGTACCGGGACAGCTTGTGTACGAGCAGTACTTC.

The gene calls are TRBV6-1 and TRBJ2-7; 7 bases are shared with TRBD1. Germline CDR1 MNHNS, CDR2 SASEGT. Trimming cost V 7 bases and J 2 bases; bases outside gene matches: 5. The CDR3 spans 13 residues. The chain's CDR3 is CASTPGQAYEQYF. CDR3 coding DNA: TGTGCCAGCACCCCAGGACAGGCCTACGAGCAGTACTTC.

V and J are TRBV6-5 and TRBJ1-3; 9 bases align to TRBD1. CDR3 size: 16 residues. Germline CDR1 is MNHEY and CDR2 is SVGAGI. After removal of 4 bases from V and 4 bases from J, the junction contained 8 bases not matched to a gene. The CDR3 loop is CASSLYGQGTGNTIYF. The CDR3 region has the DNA TGTGCCAGCAGTTTATACGGACAGGGGACAGGAAACACCATATATTTT.

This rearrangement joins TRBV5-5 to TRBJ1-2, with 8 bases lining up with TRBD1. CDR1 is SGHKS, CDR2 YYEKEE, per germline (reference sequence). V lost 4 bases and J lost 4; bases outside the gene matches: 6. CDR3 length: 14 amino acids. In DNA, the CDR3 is TGTGCCAGCAGCAAAGGACAGGGAGTCTATGGCTACACCTTC. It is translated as CASSKGQGVYGYTF. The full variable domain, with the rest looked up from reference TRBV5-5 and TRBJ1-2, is DAGVTQSPTHLIKTRGQQVTLRCSPISGHKSVSWYQQVLGQGPQFIFQYYEKEERGRGNFPDRFSARQFPNYSSELNVNALLLGDSALYLCASSKGQGVYGYTFGSGTRLTVV.

The CDR3 is CASSVGRVATNEKLFF. The CDR3, as DNA: TGTGCCAGCAGCGTAGGAAGAGTTGCAACTAATGAAAAACTGTTTTTT. This rearrangement joins TRBV9 to TRBJ1-4; no definite D call. Germline V lookup: CDR1 SGDLS, CDR2 YYNGEE. This CDR3 is built from 16 residues. V was trimmed by 0 bases and J by 0 bases, leaving 9 bases between them.

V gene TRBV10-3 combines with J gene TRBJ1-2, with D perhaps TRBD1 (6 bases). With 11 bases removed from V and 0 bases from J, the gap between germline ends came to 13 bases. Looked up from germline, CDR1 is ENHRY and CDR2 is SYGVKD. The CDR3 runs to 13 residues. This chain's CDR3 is CAGRQEPNYGYTF. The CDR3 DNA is TGTGCCGGCCGACAGGAACCTAACTATGGCTACACCTTC.

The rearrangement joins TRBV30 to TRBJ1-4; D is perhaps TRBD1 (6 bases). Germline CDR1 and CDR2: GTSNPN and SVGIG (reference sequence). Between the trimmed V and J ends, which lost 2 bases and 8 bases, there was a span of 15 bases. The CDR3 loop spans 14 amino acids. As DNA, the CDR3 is TGTGCCTGGAGTTATAACAGGGTAGGGGAAAAACTGTTTTTT. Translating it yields CAWSYNRVGEKLFF.

The CDR3 DNA reads as TGTGCCAGCAGTTTAGCGGGTTACATGAACACTGAAGCTTTCTTT. Translation: CASSLAGYMNTEAFF. The V call is TRBV27, the J call TRBJ1-1; D gene ambiguous. This CDR3 spans 15 amino acids. Trimming removed 2 bases at V and 0 bases at J, with 10 bases between. Germline lookup yields CDR1 MNHEY and CDR2 SMNVEV (reference sequence).

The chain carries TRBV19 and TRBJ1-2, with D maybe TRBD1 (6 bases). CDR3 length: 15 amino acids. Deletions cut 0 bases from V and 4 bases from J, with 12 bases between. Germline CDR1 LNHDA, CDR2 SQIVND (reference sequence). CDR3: CASSIDDGQSYGYTF. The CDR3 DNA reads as TGTGCCAGTAGTATAGATGATGGACAGTCCTATGGCTACACCTTC.

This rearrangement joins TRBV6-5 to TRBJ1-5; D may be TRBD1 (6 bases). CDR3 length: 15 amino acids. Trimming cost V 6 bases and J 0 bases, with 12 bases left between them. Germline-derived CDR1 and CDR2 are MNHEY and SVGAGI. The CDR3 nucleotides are TGTGCCAGCAGAGGGGGAAAATATAGCAATCAGCCCCAGCATTTT. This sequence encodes CASRGGKYSNQPQHF.

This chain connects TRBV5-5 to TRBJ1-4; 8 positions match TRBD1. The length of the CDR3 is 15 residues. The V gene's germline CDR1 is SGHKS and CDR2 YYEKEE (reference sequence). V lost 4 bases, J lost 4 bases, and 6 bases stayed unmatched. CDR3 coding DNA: TGTGCCAGCAGCGGCTGGACAGGGAGTAATGAAAAACTGTTTTTT. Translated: CASSGWTGSNEKLFF. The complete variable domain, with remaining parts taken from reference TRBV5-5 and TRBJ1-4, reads DAGVTQSPTHLIKTRGQQVTLRCSPISGHKSVSWYQQVLGQGPQFIFQYYEKEERGRGNFPDRFSARQFPNYSSELNVNALLLGDSALYLCASSGWTGSNEKLFFGSGTQLSVL.